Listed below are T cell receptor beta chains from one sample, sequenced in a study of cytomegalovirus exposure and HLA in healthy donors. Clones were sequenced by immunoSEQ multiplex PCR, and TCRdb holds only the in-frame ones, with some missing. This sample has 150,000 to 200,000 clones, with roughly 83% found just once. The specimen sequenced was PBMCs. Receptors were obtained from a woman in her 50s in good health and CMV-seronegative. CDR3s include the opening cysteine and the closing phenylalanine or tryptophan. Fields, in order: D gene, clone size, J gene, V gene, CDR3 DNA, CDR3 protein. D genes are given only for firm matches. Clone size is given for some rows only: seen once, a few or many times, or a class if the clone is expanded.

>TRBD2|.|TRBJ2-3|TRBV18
TGTGCCAGCTCACAACGGGGGGTTGAAGATACGCAGTATTTT
CASSQRGVEDTQYF
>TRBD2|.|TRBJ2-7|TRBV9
TGTGCCAGCAGCGTAGCCGCGGGAGGGCTTTATGAGCAGTACTTC
CASSVAAGGLYEQYF
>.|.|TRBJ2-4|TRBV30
TGTGCCTGGACTCATAGCGTGGCCAAAAACATTCAGTACTTC
CAWTHSVAKNIQYF
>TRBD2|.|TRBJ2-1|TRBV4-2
TGTGCCAGCAGCCGGACTAGCCTGGACGGTGCCGATTATAATGAGCAGTTCTTC
CASSRTSLDGADYNEQFF
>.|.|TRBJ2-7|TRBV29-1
TGCAGCGTTGATGGCGGCAGGGGCACCTACGAGCAGTACTTC
CSVDGGRGTYEQYF
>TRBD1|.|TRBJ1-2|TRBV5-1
TGCGCCAGCAGCCTACACGGGACAGGGGGCGACTATGGCTACACCTTC
CASSLHGTGGDYGYTF
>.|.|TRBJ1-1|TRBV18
TGTGCCAGCTCCTCGGGACATACGAACACTGAAGCTTTCTTT
CASSSGHTNTEAFF
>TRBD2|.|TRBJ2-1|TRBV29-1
TGCAGCGTTAGTCTGGCGGGAGGGCCAAGTGAGCAGTTCTTC
CSVSLAGGPSEQFF
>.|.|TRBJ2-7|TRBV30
TGTGCCTGGAGCTCTACAGGCTACGAGCAGTACTTC
CAWSSTGYEQYF
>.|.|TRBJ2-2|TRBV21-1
TGTGCCAGCAGCCCCCGCCGGACTAGCGGGGGCTCAACCGGGGAGCTGTTTTTT
CASSPRRTSGGSTGELFF
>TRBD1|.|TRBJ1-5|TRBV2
TGTGCCAGCAGGAGACCCGGGACAGGGGATCAGCCCCAGCATTTT
CASRRPGTGDQPQHF
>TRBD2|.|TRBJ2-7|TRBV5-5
TGTGCCAGCAGCCCGGGAGGGGCGAGCTCCTACGAGCAGTACTTC
CASSPGGASSYEQYF
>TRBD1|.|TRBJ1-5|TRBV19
TGTGCCAGTAGTCCCACAGGGGGCCTCAATCAGCCCCAGCATTTT
CASSPTGGLNQPQHF
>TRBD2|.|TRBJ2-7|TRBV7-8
TGTGCCAGCAGCTTAGCACTAGCGGGAGTCCCCGAGCAGTACTTC
CASSLALAGVPEQYF
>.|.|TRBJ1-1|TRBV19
TGTGCCAGTAGGGGGGGGAGTCGGATGAACACTGAAGCTTTCTTT
CASRGGSRMNTEAFF
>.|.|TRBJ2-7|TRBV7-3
TGTGCCAGCAGCCCGACGCAGGGTTTCAACGAGCAGTACTTC
CASSPTQGFNEQYF
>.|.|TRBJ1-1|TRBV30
TGTGCCTGGAGTGTAAGGGGGGGCAGGGGCTTTAACACTGAAGCTTTCTTT
CAWSVRGGRGFNTEAFF
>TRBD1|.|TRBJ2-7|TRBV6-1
TGTGCCAGCAAACAGGGGACAGAAGCCTCCTACGAGCAGTACTTC
CASKQGTEASYEQYF
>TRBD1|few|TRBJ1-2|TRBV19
TGTGCCAGTAGTATTTTACAGGGGGACTATGGCTACACCTTC
CASSILQGDYGYTF
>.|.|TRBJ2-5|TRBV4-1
TGCGCCAGCAGCCTCCTGGGCGGGGGCGGAGAGACCCAGTACTTC
CASSLLGGGGETQYF
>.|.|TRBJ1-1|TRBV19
TGTGCCAGTAGTCCTGGGCAAGGGGTGGTGAGGACTGAAGCTTTCTTT
CASSPGQGVVRTEAFF
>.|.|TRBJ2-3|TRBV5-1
TGCGCCAGCAGCTTGGATTTCGGGAGTACAAATACGCAGTATTTT
CASSLDFGSTNTQYF
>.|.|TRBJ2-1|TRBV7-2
TGTGCCAGCAGGCCACAGGGTACCTCCTACAATGAGCAGTTCTTC
CASRPQGTSYNEQFF
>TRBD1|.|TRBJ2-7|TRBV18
TGTGCCAGCTCACCTGGACAGGGACCCTACGAGCAGTACTTC
CASSPGQGPYEQYF
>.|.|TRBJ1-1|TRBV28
TGTGCCAGCAAGGTGGGGGCGCGCACTGAAGCTTTCTTT
CASKVGARTEAFF
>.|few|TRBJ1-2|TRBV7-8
TGTGCCAGCAGCTTAGTGGAAGGGGCTTACTATGGCTACACCTTC
CASSLVEGAYYGYTF
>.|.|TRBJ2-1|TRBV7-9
TGTGCCAGCAGCTTATCGTCCGGGACAGAGCAGTTCTTC
CASSLSSGTEQFF
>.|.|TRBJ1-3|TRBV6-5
TGTGCCAGCAGTTACTTTACAGGGCCAGGAAACACCATATATTTT
CASSYFTGPGNTIYF
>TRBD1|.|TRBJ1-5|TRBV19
TGTGCCAGTAGTAGGGCCGGGACAGGGAGCAGCAATCAGCCCCAGCATTTT
CASSRAGTGSSNQPQHF
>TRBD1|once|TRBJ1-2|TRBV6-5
TGTGCCAGCAGTTCTCGGACAGGCAAGGGCTACACCTTC
CASSSRTGKGYTF
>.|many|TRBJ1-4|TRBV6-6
TGTGCCAGCAGTTATGACGGGTCTAATGAAAAACTGTTTTTT
CASSYDGSNEKLFF
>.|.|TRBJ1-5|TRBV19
TGTGCCAGTATCTCGAGAGGGATCAGCAATCAGCCCCAGCATTTT
CASISRGISNQPQHF
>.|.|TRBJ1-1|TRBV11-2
TGTGCCAGCAGCTTGGTCAGGGTTGGCACTGAAGCTTTCTTT
CASSLVRVGTEAFF
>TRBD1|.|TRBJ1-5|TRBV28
TGTGCCACCAGGGGGGGGAATCAGCCCCAGCATTTT
CATRGGNQPQHF
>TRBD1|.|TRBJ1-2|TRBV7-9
TGTGCCAGCAGCTTAGTCGGACAGGTGCCCTATGGCTACACCTTC
CASSLVGQVPYGYTF
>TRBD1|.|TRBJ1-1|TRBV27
TGTGCCAGCAGTTTCTCTTTGACAGGGCTGAACACTGAAGCTTTCTTT
CASSFSLTGLNTEAFF
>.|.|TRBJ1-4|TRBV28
TGTGCCAGCAGACGAGACTCTAATGAAAAACTGTTTTTT
CASRRDSNEKLFF
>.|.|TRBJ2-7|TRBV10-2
TGCGCCAGCAGTGAATATAGGGGAACCTACGAGCAGTACTTC
CASSEYRGTYEQYF
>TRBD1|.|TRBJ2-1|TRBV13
TGTGCCAGCAGCCCCCGGGACAGGGCCTACAATGAGCAGTTCTTC
CASSPRDRAYNEQFF
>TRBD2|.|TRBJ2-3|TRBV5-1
TGCGCCAGCGATTTGGGGGGGGGTGATACGCAGTATTTT
CASDLGGGDTQYF
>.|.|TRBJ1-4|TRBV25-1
TGTGCCAGCACGGGATCAACTAATGAAAAACTGTTTTTT
CASTGSTNEKLFF
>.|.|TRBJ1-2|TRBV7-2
TGTGCCAGCAGCTTGTGGGGCAGGGAAGGGAGGTATGGCTACACCTTC
CASSLWGREGRYGYTF
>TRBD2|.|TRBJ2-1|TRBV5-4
TGTGCCAGCAGCTCAGACTCCGGGACTAGAGCCAATGAGCAGTTCTTC
CASSSDSGTRANEQFF
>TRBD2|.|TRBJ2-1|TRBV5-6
TGTGCCAGCAGCTTGCGGCTAGCGGGCCATGAGCAGTTCTTC
CASSLRLAGHEQFF
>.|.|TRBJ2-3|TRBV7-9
TGTGCCAGCAGCCATCGGGGAAGCGACCGGTTCAGCACAGATACGCAGTATTTT
CASSHRGSDRFSTDTQYF
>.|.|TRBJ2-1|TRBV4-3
TGCGCCAGCAGCCAAGATTGGCTAGAACCCTACAATGAGCAGTTCTTC
CASSQDWLEPYNEQFF
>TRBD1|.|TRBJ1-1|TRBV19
TGTGCCAGTAGAGAGGGACAGGGGGTCGCTGAAGCTTTCTTT
CASREGQGVAEAFF
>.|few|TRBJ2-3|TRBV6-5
TGTGCCAGCAGTTACACCTCGGGACTTCTCACAGATACGCAGTATTTT
CASSYTSGLLTDTQYF
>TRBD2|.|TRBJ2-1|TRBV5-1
TGCGCCAGCAGCTTGGTCCTAGCGGGGAGAAACAATGAGCAGTTCTTC
CASSLVLAGRNNEQFF
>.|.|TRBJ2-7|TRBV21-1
TGTGCCAGCAGCAAAGTTGTTAGCGGGGACACCTACGAGCAGTACTTC
CASSKVVSGDTYEQYF
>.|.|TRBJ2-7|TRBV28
TGTGCCAGCAGTTTATATCAGGGGTCCTACGAGCAGTACTTC
CASSLYQGSYEQYF
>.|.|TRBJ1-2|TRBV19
TGTGCCAGTAGTATAGTATCGCCTGGGCCCACAGGTATCCGGGGCTACACCTTC
CASSIVSPGPTGIRGYTF
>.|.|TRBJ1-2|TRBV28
TGTGCCAGCAGTCAGGGTTATGGCTACACCTTC
CASSQGYGYTF
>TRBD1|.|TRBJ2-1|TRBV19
TGTGCCAGTGTACCGGGACAGGGGTCAGGTGAGCAGTTCTTC
CASVPGQGSGEQFF
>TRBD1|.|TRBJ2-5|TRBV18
TGTGCCAGCTCACCTTCCCAGACAGGGCGGGCGAGAGAGACCCAGTACTTC
CASSPSQTGRARETQYF